These 31 T cell receptor beta chains originate from one sample sequenced in a study of CD8 T cells in ankylosing spondylitis. TCRdb itself ran the 5' RACE reads through MiXCR, one entry per CDR3 protein. The data hold 150,000 to 200,000 distinct CDR3 sequences, with around 16% observed a single time. The sequenced material came from blood, either unsorted or a sorted T cell fraction (not recorded which). The source of these receptors is a male donor with ankylosing spondylitis or in good health (not recorded which).

The chain joins TRBV28 to TRBJ2-2; perhaps TRBD1 as D (6 bases). V was cut by 6 bases and J by 2 bases, with 13 bases left in between. Germline lookup yields CDR1 MDHEN and CDR2 SYDVKM. The CDR3 has 15 amino acids. CDR3 in amino acids: CASSPFRGNTGELFF. The CDR3 coding sequence is TGTGCCAGCAGCCCCTTCAGGGGAAACACCGGGGAGCTGTTTTTT. The full variable domain, rest sourced from reference TRBV28 and TRBJ2-2, is DVKVTQSSRYLVKRTGEKVFLECVQDMDHENMFWYRQDPGLGLRLIYFSYDVKMKEKGDIPEGYSVSREKKERFSLILESASTNQTSMYLCASSPFRGNTGELFFGEGSRLTVL.

This clonotype has only a few counts. The chain recombines TRBV5-1 with TRBJ2-7, with D unresolved. Trimming removed 0 bases at V and 2 bases at J, with 9 bases between. Germline-derived CDR1 and CDR2 are SGHRS and YFSETQ. The CDR3 loop spans 14 amino acids. The CDR3 is CASSLESGPYEQYF. The CDR3 nucleotides read TGCGCCAGCAGCTTGGAATCAGGACCCTACGAGCAGTACTTC.

This clonotype occurred many times. The chain employs TRBV20-1 and TRBJ2-7; 7 nucleotides line up with TRBD2. The CDR3 loop spans 15 amino acids. V gave up 0 bases and J gave up 5 bases; unmatched junction bases: 10. Germline CDR1 reads DFQATT; CDR2 reads SNEGSKA (reference sequence). CDR3 in amino acids: CSARDPRREMDEQYF. In nucleotides, the CDR3 is TGCAGTGCTAGAGACCCGCGGCGGGAGATGGACGAGCAGTACTTC.

This clonotype was found a few times. The V and J genes are TRBV4-1 and TRBJ2-1; the match to TRBD2 covers 8 bases. V dropped 0 bases and J dropped 3; count of bases not matched to a gene: 7. This CDR3 contains 17 residues. Germline CDR1 is MGHRA and CDR2 is YSYEKL. This chain's CDR3 is CASSQDLAGGVYNEQFF. In DNA form, the CDR3 reads TGCGCCAGCAGCCAAGATCTTGCGGGAGGAGTCTACAATGAGCAGTTCTTC.

V and J are TRBV29-1 and TRBJ2-7; no clear D. V lost 4 bases to trimming and J lost 2 bases, with 12 bases between them. Germline lookup yields CDR1 SQVTM and CDR2 ANQGSEA. CDR3 size: 13 residues. The CDR3 DNA follows: TGCAGCGTTGTCGGTTGGGGAACCTACGAGCAGTACTTC. Its protein is CSVVGWGTYEQYF.

The chain has TRBV7-9 and TRBJ2-2; no clear D. The CDR3 is 14 amino acids. The germline CDR1 and CDR2 sequences are SEHNR and FQNEAQ (reference sequence). V gave up 1 base and J gave up 8 bases, with 11 bases separating them. CDR3 bases: TGTGCCAGCAGCTTAGACAGCGTGCAAGGGGAGCTGTTTTTT. Translating it yields CASSLDSVQGELFF.

This clonotype was seen many times. The chain joins TRBV30 to TRBJ2-7, with 11 positions matching TRBD2. The CDR3 extends over 14 amino acids. After removal of 2 bases from V and 12 bases from J, the junction contained 12 bases not matched to a gene. Looked up from germline, CDR1 is GTSNPN and CDR2 is SVGIG (reference sequence). CDR3 in amino acids: CAWSRGELAGAWYF. The CDR3 DNA reads TGTGCCTGGAGTCGCGGGGAACTAGCGGGAGCATGGTACTTC.

On this clonotype itself: One base away lies a much larger clone, so this may be a sequencing read error. The genes are TRBV18 and TRBJ2-4; D not resolved. Germline assignment: CDR1 KGHSH and CDR2 LQKENI. There are 16 residues in the CDR3. CDR3 nucleotide sequence: TGTGCCAGCTCACCGACCACAGATCCAGCCAAAAACGTTCAGTACTTC. The encoded protein is CASSPTTDPAKNVQYF.

The sample holds many counts of this clonotype. The chain employs TRBV5-1 and TRBJ2-3; 8 bases align to TRBD2. This CDR3 is 15 amino acids long. The germline gives CDR1 SGHRS, CDR2 YFSETQ. After removal of 0 bases from V and 2 bases from J, the junction contained 2 bases not matched to a gene. The CDR3 DNA reads as TGCGCCAGCAGCTTGGAACTAGCGGCCACAGATACGCAGTATTTT. It yields the protein CASSLELAATDTQYF.

This clonotype was counted a few times. The J gene is TRBJ2-7, the V gene TRBV5-1; TRBD2 agrees at 8 bases. The CDR3 totals 16 residues. Germline CDR1 and CDR2: SGHRS and YFSETQ. V shed 4 bases, J shed 2 bases, and the junction held 11 bases outside the gene matches. Here the CDR3 reads CASSMARAGETYEQYF. The DNA for the CDR3 is TGCGCCAGCAGCATGGCCCGAGCGGGAGAAACCTACGAGCAGTACTTC.

In this sample, this clonotype turned up many times. V usage is TRBV5-6 and J usage is TRBJ2-2; the match to TRBD2 covers 8 bases. The ends lost 1 base at V and 6 bases at J; junction bases unmatched: 8. The CDR3 covers 16 residues. Germline V CDR1 and CDR2: SGHDT, YYEEEE. CDR3 coding DNA: TGTGCCAGCAGCTTGTTCGGTAGCGGGATCTCCGGGGAGCTGTTTTTT. Its translation: CASSLFGSGISGELFF.

This clonotype was observed at least ten times. This chain links TRBV20-1 with TRBJ2-7, with 10 bases that match TRBD2. Germline assignment: CDR1 DFQATT and CDR2 SNEGSKA (reference sequence). The CDR3 has 13 residues. V lost 5 bases and J lost 5; bases outside the gene matches: 6. The CDR3 DNA reads as TGCAGTGCTGAGCTAGCGGGAGTCAACGAGCAGTACTTC. Translated: CSAELAGVNEQYF.

The chain combines TRBV6-6 with TRBJ2-5; D assignment may be TRBD1 or TRBD2 (7 bases each). Looked up from germline, CDR1 is MNHNY and CDR2 is SVGAGI (reference sequence). V was clipped by 0 bases and J by 5 bases, with 19 bases between them. CDR3 size: 17 residues. The CDR3 sequence is CASSYSGRGGAGETQYF. The CDR3 DNA sequence: TGTGCCAGCAGTTACTCTGGCAGGGGGGGGGCGGGGGAGACCCAGTACTTC.

This rearrangement joins TRBV19 to TRBJ2-1, with TRBD2 matching over 11 bases. V lost 1 base and J lost 7; bases outside the gene matches: 3. Germline assignment: CDR1 LNHDA and CDR2 SQIVND (reference sequence). CDR3 length: 15 amino acids. DNA for the CDR3: TGTGCCAGTAGTATAGGACTAGCGGGAATGAATGAGCAGTTCTTC. It translates to CASSIGLAGMNEQFF.

The chain couples TRBV6-1 to TRBJ2-2, with 9 positions matching TRBD1. Germline-derived CDR1 and CDR2 are MNHNS and SASEGT. The length of the CDR3 is 14 residues. The V gene end was trimmed by 7 bases and the J gene end by 6 bases; junction bases not matched to a gene: 6. The CDR3 nucleotides are TGTGCCAGCACGAGGAGACAGGGGGCCGGGGAGCTGTTTTTT. It translates to CASTRRQGAGELFF.

This clonotype was seen more than once but under ten times. The V and J genes are TRBV5-1 and TRBJ2-2; D perhaps matches TRBD2 (6 bases). Trimming shortened V by 0 bases and J by 6 bases, and 9 bases separated the two germline ends. This CDR3 comprises 14 residues. Germline assignment: CDR1 SGHRS and CDR2 YFSETQ. CDR3 loop: CASSLDSGPGELFF. DNA of the CDR3: TGCGCCAGCAGCTTGGATAGCGGTCCCGGGGAGCTGTTTTTT.

The chain recombines TRBV4-2 with TRBJ1-2; D uncertain. With 3 bases removed from V and 1 base from J, the gap between germline ends came to 9 bases. CDR3 size: 14 residues. The germline gives CDR1 LGHNA, CDR2 YNFKEQ. Here the CDR3 reads CASSHLHVNYGYTF. The CDR3 DNA follows: TGTGCCAGCAGCCATTTACACGTTAACTATGGCTACACCTTC.

V usage is TRBV6-1 and J usage is TRBJ2-1; 9 nucleotides align to TRBD1. The CDR3 spans 15 residues. The germline V gene encodes CDR1 MNHNS and CDR2 SASEGT. The V and J ends lost 7 bases and 5 bases, in that order; junction bases with no gene match: 9. CDR3 loop: CASTEPGQGNNEQFF. DNA of the CDR3: TGTGCCAGCACGGAACCGGGACAGGGAAACAATGAGCAGTTCTTC.

This clonotype was seen a handful of times. This sequence joins TRBV20-1 and TRBJ2-3; 11 nucleotides align to TRBD2. This CDR3 region has 15 residues. V lost 0 bases, J lost 4 bases, and 3 bases stayed unmatched. Germline V CDR1 and CDR2: DFQATT, SNEGSKA (reference sequence). CDR3 residues: CSARDTSGRADTQYF. DNA of the CDR3: TGCAGTGCTAGAGATACTAGCGGGAGAGCAGATACGCAGTATTTT.

Note on this clonotype: Compared with germline, one end of the junction differs, possibly owing to a read error. V usage is TRBV18 and J usage is TRBJ2-5; D is undetermined. Germline-derived CDR1 and CDR2 are KGHSH and LQKENI. The CDR3 has 14 residues. For the CDR3, the DNA is TGTGCCGGCTCACCACCGGGCACCCAAGAGACCCAGTACTTC. Its translation is CAGSPPGTQETQYF.

V is TRBV2 and J is TRBJ1-1; D is possibly TRBD1 (5 bases). V was clipped by 3 bases and J by 0 bases, with 14 bases between them. The germline V gene encodes CDR1 SNHLY and CDR2 FYNNEI. The CDR3 is made up of 16 amino acids. Written as DNA, the CDR3 is TGTGCCAGCAGTGAGGCCAGGGCGCCCATGAACACTGAAGCTTTCTTT. Translated, it gives CASSEARAPMNTEAFF.

This clonotype was recorded a few times. This chain connects TRBV28 to TRBJ2-2; 8 bases fit TRBD2. The V segment lost 3 bases and the J segment 4 bases; nucleotides outside the gene matches: 4. The V gene's germline CDR1 is MDHEN and CDR2 SYDVKM. CDR3 length: 15 amino acids. The CDR3 DNA follows: TGTGCCAGCAGTTTCGGGGGGGGAAGCACCGGGGAGCTGTTTTTT. It specifies CASSFGGGSTGELFF.

The chain joins TRBV9 to TRBJ2-1, with TRBD2 matching 10 bases. Looked up from germline, CDR1 is SGDLS and CDR2 is YYNGEE. This CDR3 has 19 residues. After removal of 0 bases from V and 0 bases from J, the junction contained 9 bases not matched to a gene. The CDR3 DNA reads as TGTGCCAGCAGCGTAGCCCCTAGCGGGAGCGAGAGCTCCTACAATGAGCAGTTCTTC. Translating gives CASSVAPSGSESSYNEQFF.

The chain couples TRBV19 to TRBJ1-1, with D possibly TRBD1 on 5 matching bases. Germline V CDR1 and CDR2: LNHDA, SQIVND (reference sequence). The CDR3 contains 16 residues. The germline V and J ends were trimmed by 5 bases and 2 bases, with 18 bases remaining between them. This CDR3 reads CASSPPGLTGNTEAFF. As DNA, the CDR3 is TGTGCCAGTAGTCCTCCGGGGCTAACAGGAAACACTGAAGCTTTCTTT.

Only a few counts were recorded for this clonotype. The chain links TRBV24-1 to TRBJ2-1, with 11 bases matching TRBD2. V lost 3 bases, J lost 7 bases, and 10 bases stayed unmatched. The germline CDR1 and CDR2 sequences are KGHDR and SFDVKD. The CDR3 loop spans 17 amino acids. The CDR3 DNA reads as TGTGCCACCAGTGATATAGCGGGAGGGCCGTTAATGAATGAGCAGTTCTTC. It specifies CATSDIAGGPLMNEQFF.

This clonotype was seen more than once but under ten times. This sequence joins TRBV13 and TRBJ1-1; 8 bases map to TRBD1. The CDR3 loop spans 21 amino acids. Per the germline V gene, CDR1 is PRHDT and CDR2 is FYEKMQ (reference sequence). V lost 3 bases and J lost 7; bases outside the gene matches: 28. DNA of the CDR3: TGTGCCAGCAGCTTTGGAGGTAGTCCCACAGGGGGTCACGTGAAACGGGTTGAAGCTTTCTTT. The encoded protein is CASSFGGSPTGGHVKRVEAFF.

This clonotype was observed a few times. This chain joins TRBV10-2 and TRBJ1-1; 9 positions agree with TRBD1. The CDR3 length is 17 residues. Germline loops: CDR1 WSHSY, CDR2 SAAADI. J was trimmed by 0 bases and V by 5 bases; bases with no gene match: 10. The CDR3 here is CASSNRGPSLMNTEAFF. DNA of the CDR3: TGCGCCAGCAGTAACAGGGGGCCATCCCTGATGAACACTGAAGCTTTCTTT.

This clonotype has ten or more counts. The gene calls are TRBV15 and TRBJ2-7, with 7 bases matching TRBD1. The germline gives CDR1 LNHNV, CDR2 YYDKDF (reference sequence). After removal of 3 bases from V and 5 bases from J, the junction contained 7 bases not matched to a gene. This CDR3 spans 14 amino acids. The CDR3 here is CATSRGRQGNEQYF. In DNA form, the CDR3 reads TGTGCCACCAGCAGGGGACGACAGGGAAACGAGCAGTACTTC. Together with reference TRBV15 and TRBJ2-7, the CDR3 gives the full variable domain: DAMVIQNPRYQVTQFGKPVTLSCSQTLNHNVMYWYQQKSSQAPKLLFHYYDKDFNNEADTPDNFQSRRPNTSFCFLDIRSPGLGDTAMYLCATSRGRQGNEQYFGPGTRLTVT.

In this sample, this clonotype turned up many times. The V gene is TRBV20-1, the J gene TRBJ2-2; D gene unclear. This CDR3 comprises 13 residues. V lost 6 bases, J lost 0 bases, and 8 bases lay in between. Germline values: CDR1 DFQATT, CDR2 SNEGSKA (reference sequence). This chain's CDR3 is CSAADANTGELFF. For the CDR3, the DNA is TGCAGTGCCGCCGACGCGAACACCGGGGAGCTGTTTTTT.

The J gene is TRBJ2-7, the V gene TRBV5-1; D remains unclear. V was cut by 4 bases and J by 0 bases, with 11 bases left in between. Germline CDR1 reads SGHRS; CDR2 reads YFSETQ. This CDR3 spans 14 amino acids. The CDR3 DNA sequence: TGCGCCAGCAGCGCTGACTTGAGCTCCTACGAGCAGTACTTC. This sequence encodes CASSADLSSYEQYF.

This clonotype was recorded at least ten times. This chain joins TRBV11-2 and TRBJ2-7; possible D gene TRBD1, 6 bases. Germline V gene sequence: CDR1 SGHAT, CDR2 FQNNGV. The CDR3 extends over 15 amino acids. V was cut by 0 bases and J by 4 bases, with 13 bases left in between. CDR3: CASSLDGQGWYEQYF. The CDR3 DNA reads TGTGCCAGCAGCTTAGATGGGCAGGGGTGGTACGAGCAGTACTTC. The whole variable domain, filled in from reference TRBV11-2 and TRBJ2-7, reads EAGVAQSPRYKIIEKRQSVAFWCNPISGHATLYWYQQILGQGPKLLIQFQNNGVVDDSQLPKDRFSAERLKGVDSTLKIQPAKLEDSAVYLCASSLDGQGWYEQYFGPGTRLTVT.